This T cell receptor (beta chain) was captured in a study of shared clonotypes between healthy human individuals. Concerning this clone: Its antigen is unidentified.

V trimming: 4 bases; J trimming: 1 base; junction bases outside the gene matches: 5. Per the germline V gene, CDR1 is SGHRS and CDR2 is YFSETQ. The CDR3 totals 17 residues. Only Caucasian adults living in Nashville, Tennessee made up the donor group. Sequencing used immunoSEQ multiplex PCR; TCRdb keeps in-frame clones, though not all of them. The sample has a few million clones; 85% to 95% are singletons. Findings and limits, study-wide: The rarefaction results pointed to incomplete sorted-subset sequencing despite large depth.

Specimen: naive CD4+ T cells from PBMCs. The subset denotes: CD45RA+ positively selected. The J gene is TRBJ2-5, the V gene TRBV5-1, with 15 positions matching TRBD2. This clonotype originated in a man between 18 and 35 years old in good health. Some clones in this sample may be carry-over from other donors' samples. The CDR3 region has the DNA TGCGCCAGCAGCACCGGGACTAGCGGGAGGCCCCAAGAGACCCAGTACTTC. Its translation: CASSTGTSGRPQETQYF.